The rows below give T cell receptor beta chains drawn from one sample of a study of post-analysis software for immune sequencing data. From the PCR reads, TCRdb called clonotypes with MiXCR, one entry per CDR3 protein. The table includes 800,000 to 950,000 distinct CDR3 sequences, 53% detected once. Sequences were obtained from blood. These receptors were collected from a girl aged 5 to 17 with multiple sclerosis. Both conserved end residues are part of each CDR3. D genes are given only for firm matches. A clone size is listed for some rows: how often the clone was seen (once, few, many), or a class if it is expanded.

V gene	D gene	J gene	clone size	CDR3 protein	CDR3 DNA
TRBV20-1	TRBD2	TRBJ2-7	once	CSARLAGGHYEQYF	TGCAGTGCTCGACTAGCGGGGGGACACTACGAGCAGTACTTC
TRBV5-1	.	TRBJ2-7	.	CASSRQSDGSEQYF	TGCGCCAGCTCCCGACAGAGTGATGGGTCCGAGCAGTACTTC
TRBV5-1	TRBD2	TRBJ2-5	.	CASRRLAGFQETQYF	TGCGCCAGCAGACGACTAGCGGGCTTCCAAGAGACCCAGTACTTC
TRBV28	TRBD2	TRBJ2-7	few	CASSRRGRSYEQYF	TGTGCCAGCTCCCGGCGCGGGAGATCGTACGAGCAGTACTTC
TRBV28	.	TRBJ2-7	.	CASSFSPSYEQYF	TGTGCCAGCAGTTTTTCCCCCAGCTACGAGCAGTACTTC
TRBV7-6	TRBD1	TRBJ1-1	.	CAVWDRNTEAFF	TGTGCCGTATGGGACAGGAACACTGAAGCTTTCTTT
TRBV5-1	.	TRBJ2-5	few	CASSLAGRGPRETQYF	TGCGCCAGCAGCTTGGCCGGTCGGGGACCTCGAGAGACCCAGTACTTC
TRBV5-5	.	TRBJ1-5	.	CASSLEPASYSNQPQHF	TGTGCCAGCAGCTTGGAGCCAGCTTCGTATAGCAATCAGCCCCAGCATTTT
TRBV30	.	TRBJ1-2	.	CAWSVLPSRDGYTF	TGTGCCTGGAGTGTACTGCCCTCGCGCGATGGCTACACCTTC
TRBV6-4	.	TRBJ2-7	.	CASSDTAGHLRGRPYEQYF	TGTGCCAGCAGTGACACGGCAGGGCACCTACGGGGCCGTCCCTACGAGCAGTACTTC
TRBV14	TRBD2	TRBJ2-1	.	CASSQVGLAGYNEQFF	TGTGCCAGCAGCCAAGTTGGACTAGCGGGGTACAATGAGCAGTTCTTC
TRBV6-5	.	TRBJ2-4	.	CASSELLSKNIQYF	TGTGCCAGCAGTGAACTCCTATCAAAAAACATTCAGTACTTC
TRBV20-1	.	TRBJ2-7	.	CSASPGDPDEQYF	TGCAGTGCTAGCCCCGGGGACCCCGACGAGCAGTACTTC
TRBV20-1	TRBD1	TRBJ1-6	.	CSARDQSDRGYSPLHF	TGCAGTGCTAGAGATCAAAGTGACAGGGGTTACTCACCCCTCCACTTT
TRBV7-9	TRBD2	TRBJ2-1	.	CASSFLGGGARDEQFF	TGTGCCAGCAGCTTTCTCGGCGGGGGGGCCAGGGATGAGCAGTTCTTC
TRBV7-8	.	TRBJ2-7	few	CASSLGRREQYF	TGTGCCAGCAGCCTTGGGCGGAGAGAGCAGTACTTC
TRBV20-1	TRBD2	TRBJ2-7	few	CSARPSGHRGEQYF	TGCAGTGCTAGACCTAGCGGGCACCGAGGGGAGCAGTACTTC
TRBV11-1	.	TRBJ2-3	.	CASSLNVGSPDTQYF	TGTGCCAGCAGCTTAAATGTCGGGAGCCCAGATACGCAGTATTTT
TRBV20-1	TRBD2	TRBJ2-5	.	CSARDPAGGPRETQYF	TGCAGTGCTAGAGACCCAGCGGGAGGGCCCCGGGAGACCCAGTACTTC
TRBV6-5	.	TRBJ2-7	.	CASADWASYEQYF	TGTGCCAGCGCCGACTGGGCCTCCTACGAGCAGTACTTC
TRBV12-3/TRBV12-4	.	TRBJ2-5	few	CASSPGVGKRTQYF	TGTGCCAGCAGTCCCGGGGTGGGCAAGAGAACCCAGTACTTC
TRBV7-9	.	TRBJ2-5	.	CASRPQASETQYF	TGTGCCAGCAGGCCACAGGCATCAGAGACCCAGTACTTC
TRBV7-9	TRBD1	TRBJ2-3	few	CASSLDTGADTQYF	TGTGCCAGCAGCTTAGATACAGGGGCAGATACGCAGTATTTT
TRBV20-1	TRBD1	TRBJ2-5	few	CSALQTGVGETQYF	TGCAGTGCCCTTCAGACAGGGGTAGGAGAGACCCAGTACTTC
TRBV20-1	.	TRBJ2-3	.	CSARLMGGGGDTQYF	TGCAGTGCTAGACTTATGGGAGGGGGAGGGGATACGCAGTATTTT
TRBV7-9	TRBD2	TRBJ2-1	.	CASSSRDSGAYYNEQFF	TGTGCCAGCAGCTCGAGGGATAGCGGGGCCTACTACAATGAGCAGTTCTTC
TRBV20-1	.	TRBJ1-2	few	CSASGGYGYTF	TGCAGTGCTAGCGGGGGTTATGGCTACACCTTC
TRBV12-3/TRBV12-4	.	TRBJ2-4	.	CASSLTGQLAKNIQYF	TGTGCCAGCAGTTTAACGGGACAACTAGCCAAAAACATTCAGTACTTC
TRBV7-3	.	TRBJ2-1	few	CANSLEGRLYNEQFF	TGTGCCAACAGCTTAGAGGGGCGGCTTTACAATGAGCAGTTCTTC
TRBV15	.	TRBJ1-4	.	CATSRHRSINEKRFF	TGTGCCACCAGCAGGCACAGGTCTATTAATGAAAAACGGTTTTTT
TRBV7-9	.	TRBJ2-6	.	CASSLVASTSGANVLTF	TGTGCCAGCAGCTTAGTCGCCAGCACCTCTGGGGCCAACGTCCTGACTTTC
TRBV20-1	.	TRBJ2-1	.	CIGGLGNEQFF	TGTATTGGGGGGCTTGGGAATGAGCAGTTCTTC
TRBV20-1	TRBD2	TRBJ2-1	.	CSARVLGLAGALSYNEQFF	TGCAGTGCTAGAGTTCTGGGACTAGCGGGAGCCCTCTCCTACAATGAGCAGTTCTTC
TRBV5-1	.	TRBJ2-1	.	CASKVAGNNEQFF	TGCGCGTCAAAGGTAGCAGGTAACAATGAGCAGTTCTTC
TRBV6-5	.	TRBJ2-1	.	CASRYDWATDEQFF	TGTGCCAGCAGGTACGATTGGGCGACGGATGAGCAGTTCTTC
TRBV20-1	TRBD2	TRBJ2-1	.	CSASVLAGSYNEQFF	TGCAGTGCCAGCGTCCTAGCGGGGTCCTACAATGAGCAGTTCTTC
TRBV29-1	TRBD2	TRBJ2-1	few	CSTTGTSGSSYNEQFF	TGCAGTACAACCGGGACTAGCGGAAGCTCCTACAATGAGCAGTTCTTC
TRBV20-1	TRBD2	TRBJ2-2	.	CSAPRGGRELFF	TGCAGTGCTCCGCGGGGGGGCCGGGAGCTGTTTTTT
TRBV10-3	.	TRBJ2-1	.	CAISESWGGNNEQFF	TGTGCCATCAGTGAGTCGTGGGGAGGAAACAATGAGCAGTTCTTC
TRBV27	TRBD1	TRBJ1-2	.	CASKTGGHGYTF	TGTGCCAGCAAGACAGGGGGCCATGGCTACACCTTC
TRBV2	.	TRBJ2-5	few	CASSVRGPGQETQYF	TGTGCCAGCAGTGTGAGGGGACCCGGCCAAGAGACCCAGTACTTC
TRBV11-2	.	TRBJ1-1	.	CASSLDRSGYTEAFF	TGTGCCAGCAGCTTAGATCGGTCAGGGTACACTGAAGCTTTCTTT
TRBV7-9	.	TRBJ1-2	.	CASSQISSPERGYTF	TGTGCCAGCAGCCAAATCAGCTCTCCGGAGCGTGGCTACACCTTC
TRBV4-2	.	TRBJ2-5	.	CASSQDPGGGETQYF	TGTGCCAGCAGCCAAGACCCGGGGGGCGGGGAGACCCAGTACTTC
TRBV7-9	TRBD1	TRBJ2-7	.	CASSDDRGLDEQYF	TGTGCCAGCAGCGATGACAGGGGGTTGGACGAGCAGTACTTC
TRBV11-2	TRBD2	TRBJ2-3	few	CASSITLSGSTDTQYF	TGTGCCAGCAGCATAACACTTAGCGGGAGTACAGATACGCAGTATTTT
TRBV7-3	.	TRBJ2-5	.	CASSLMGGRQETQYF	TGTGCCAGCAGCTTAATGGGGGGGCGGCAAGAGACCCAGTACTTC
TRBV29-1	.	TRBJ2-7	.	CSVEKTYEQYF	TGCAGCGTTGAGAAGACCTACGAGCAGTACTTC
TRBV20-1	.	TRBJ2-5	.	CSARWAQETQYF	TGCAGTGCTAGGTGGGCACAAGAGACCCAGTACTTC
TRBV29-1	.	TRBJ2-5	.	CSVVTGGETQYF	TGCAGCGTAGTGACAGGCGGGGAGACCCAGTACTTC
TRBV18	.	TRBJ1-5	.	CASSPDRSQPQHF	TGTGCCAGCTCACCCGACAGGTCCCAGCCCCAGCATTTT
TRBV20-1	TRBD1	TRBJ2-5	.	CSARVSRPDRGNNYEQHF	TGCAGTGCTAGAGTTTCTCGTCCGGACAGGGGTAATAACTACGAGCAGCACTTC